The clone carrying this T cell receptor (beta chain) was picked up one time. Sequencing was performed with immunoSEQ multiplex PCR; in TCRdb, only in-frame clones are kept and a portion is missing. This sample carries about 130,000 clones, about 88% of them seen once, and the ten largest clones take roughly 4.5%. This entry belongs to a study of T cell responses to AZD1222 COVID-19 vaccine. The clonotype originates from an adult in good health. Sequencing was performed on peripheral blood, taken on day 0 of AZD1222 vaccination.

CDR3 coding DNA: TGTGCCAGCAGCTCTAAGGGGACGGTGAACACTGAAGCTTTCTTT. Amino acid sequence: CASSSKGTVNTEAFF. The V call is TRBV3-1 (or the pseudogene TRBV3-2), the J call TRBJ1-1, with D possibly TRBD1 on 5 matching bases. Germline CDR1 reads LGHDT; CDR2 reads YNNKEL (reference sequence). V lost 5 bases and J lost 0, with 13 bases in between. The CDR3 length is 15 residues.